The clone carrying this T cell receptor beta chain was picked up many times. What it binds is not known. Unique molecular identifiers were used in preparing the TCRbeta library. MiXCR was run by TCRdb on the PCR reads, yielding one entry per CDR3 protein. This table holds about 640,000 distinct CDR3 sequences, over 10% found once. V was shortened by 6 bases and J by 4 bases, with 10 bases between the two germline ends. The V gene's germline CDR1 is SQVTM and CDR2 ANQGSEA. The CDR3 loop spans 12 amino acids. The sample comes from a study of T-cell reconstitution after alpha-beta-depleted transplantation in children. General study points: Alpha-beta T cells present about two months after transplant were reported to originate from several hundred expanded graft clones. The study traced high day-60 TCRbeta diversity in some patients to surviving recipient T cells and thymic progenitors. The authors attributed T-cell counts and diversity one year after transplant mostly to newly produced T cells.

The chain joins TRBV29-1 to TRBJ2-1; perhaps TRBD2 as D (5 bases). The TCR originated in a male patient between 5 and 17 years old who had a stem cell transplant for acute myeloid leukemia, so the T cells may come from the graft donor. Source: PBMCs, mostly from graft donor cells, taken 360 days after TCRalphabeta/CD19-depleted stem cell transplant. CDR3 region: CSVEDFYNEQFF. In DNA form, the CDR3 reads TGCAGCGTCGAGGACTTTTACAATGAGCAGTTCTTC.